This note documents a single T cell receptor beta chain sequence. The data stem from a study of OX40 agonist ivuxolimab in advanced cancers. The repertoire was sequenced with immunoSEQ multiplex PCR; TCRdb's copy has only in-frame clones and lacks some. The sample carries under 80,000 clones, about four fifths recorded once. The CDR3 consists of 13 residues. J gave up 4 bases and V 6 bases, and 4 bases lay outside the gene matches. Germline V gives CDR1 LNHDA, CDR2 SQIVND (reference sequence). The input for sequencing was CD4+ or CD8+ T cells sorted from blood, taken in a trial of the OX40 agonist ivuxolimab. This TCR was recovered from an adult with an advanced solid tumor such as melanoma, head and neck, liver or kidney cancer. The chain uses TRBV19 and TRBJ2-5, with 8 bases fitting TRBD1. The CDR3: CASRPTGGETQYF. Here the CDR3 DNA reads TGTGCCAGTAGGCCTACAGGGGGAGAGACCCAGTACTTC.